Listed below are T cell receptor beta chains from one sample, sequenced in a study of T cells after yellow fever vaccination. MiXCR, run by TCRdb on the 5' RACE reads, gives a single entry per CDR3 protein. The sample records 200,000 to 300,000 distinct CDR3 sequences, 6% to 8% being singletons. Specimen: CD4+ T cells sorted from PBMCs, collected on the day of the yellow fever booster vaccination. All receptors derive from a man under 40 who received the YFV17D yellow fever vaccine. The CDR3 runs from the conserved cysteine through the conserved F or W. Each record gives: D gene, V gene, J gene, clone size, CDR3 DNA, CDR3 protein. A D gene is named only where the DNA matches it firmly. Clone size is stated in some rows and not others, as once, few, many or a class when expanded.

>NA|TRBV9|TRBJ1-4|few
TGTGCCAGCAGCGCATCTGCAACTAATGAAAAACTGTTTTTT
CASSASATNEKLFF
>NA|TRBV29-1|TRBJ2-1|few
TGCAGCGGGGTGCAGGGCAGGTCCTACAATGAGCAGTTCTTC
CSGVQGRSYNEQFF
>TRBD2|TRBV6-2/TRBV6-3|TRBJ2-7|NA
TGTGCCAGCAGCACCCGGGGGGGTGTCGCCGAGCAGTACTTC
CASSTRGGVAEQYF
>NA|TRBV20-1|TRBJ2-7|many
TGCAGTGCTAGAGTCTCCGAGCAGTACTTC
CSARVSEQYF
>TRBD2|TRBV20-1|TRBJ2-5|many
TGCAGTGCTAGACCTACTAGCGGGAGAAGTCAAGAGACCCAGTACTTC
CSARPTSGRSQETQYF
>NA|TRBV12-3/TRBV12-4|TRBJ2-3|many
TGTGCCAGCAGTTTAATTCAGACCCAACTGAGCACAGATACGCAGTATTTT
CASSLIQTQLSTDTQYF
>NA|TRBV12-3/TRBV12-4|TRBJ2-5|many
TGTGCCAGCAGTTTCTCGACTAGTCCGGAGACCCAGTACTTC
CASSFSTSPETQYF
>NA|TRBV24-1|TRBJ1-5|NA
TGTGCCACCAGTGATCCTACTCGGTCGGGCAATCAGCCCCAGCATTTT
CATSDPTRSGNQPQHF
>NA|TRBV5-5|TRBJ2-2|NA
TGTGCCAGCAGCGCACTGGCCAGGATGGGCGGGGAGCTGTTTTTT
CASSALARMGGELFF
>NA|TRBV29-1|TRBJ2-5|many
TGCAGAGTCCAAACGTACCAAGAGACCCAGTACTTC
CRVQTYQETQYF
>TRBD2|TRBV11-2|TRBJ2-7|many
TGTGCCAGCAGCCCCCTAGGTCGCAAGCGGGGGGCCTCCTACGAGCAGTACTTC
CASSPLGRKRGASYEQYF
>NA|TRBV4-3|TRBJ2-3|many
TGCGCCAGCAGCCAAGATAACGGAGCGGGTGGGGCAGATACGCAGTATTTT
CASSQDNGAGGADTQYF
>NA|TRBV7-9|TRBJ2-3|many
TGTGCCAGCAGCTCGGGGCGGAGTTTCACAGATACGCAGTATTTT
CASSSGRSFTDTQYF
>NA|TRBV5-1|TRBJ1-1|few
TGCGCCAGCAGCTTGAGGGGGACCATAGGCACTGAAGCTTTCTTT
CASSLRGTIGTEAFF
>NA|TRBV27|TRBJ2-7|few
TGTGCCAGCAGTTTAAGGGCATCGGGAGACGAGCAGTACTTC
CASSLRASGDEQYF
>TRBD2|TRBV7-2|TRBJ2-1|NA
TGTGCCAGCAGCGCACGGGCGGGAGAGCGTGGCAATGAGCAGTTCTTC
CASSARAGERGNEQFF
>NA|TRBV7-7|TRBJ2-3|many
TGTGCTAGCAGCCCCGGGCCTAAAGATACGCAGTATTTT
CASSPGPKDTQYF
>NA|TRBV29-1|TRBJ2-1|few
TGCAGCGGAACTAGCTCCTACAATGAGCAGTTCTTC
CSGTSSYNEQFF
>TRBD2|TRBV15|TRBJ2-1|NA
TGTGCCACCAGGGACCCCAGCGGGAGATGGGGCAATGAGCAGTTCTTC
CATRDPSGRWGNEQFF
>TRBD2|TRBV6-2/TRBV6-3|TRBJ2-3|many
TGTGCCAGCAGTTACTCTCCTAGCGGGAGCACAGATACGCAGTATTTT
CASSYSPSGSTDTQYF
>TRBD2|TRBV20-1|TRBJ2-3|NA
TGCTGTGCTAGAGATATGCGACTAGCGGAGAGCACAGATACGCAGTATTTT
CCARDMRLAESTDTQYF
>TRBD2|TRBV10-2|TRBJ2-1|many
TGCGCCAGCATGGGACTAGCGGGTTCCTACAATGAGCAGTTCTTC
CASMGLAGSYNEQFF
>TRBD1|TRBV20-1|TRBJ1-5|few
TGCAGTGCTGCTGACCGGGACAGAAACACTTATAGCAATCAGCCCCAGCATTTT
CSAADRDRNTYSNQPQHF
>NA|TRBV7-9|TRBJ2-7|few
TGTGCCAGCAGCTTAGTCGTTGGAGTCGAGCAGTACTTC
CASSLVVGVEQYF
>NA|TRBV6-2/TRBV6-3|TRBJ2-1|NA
TGTGCCAGCAGTTTCGGGAATGAGCAGTTCTTC
CASSFGNEQFF
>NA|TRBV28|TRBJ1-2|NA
TGTGCCAGCTCCCCTCCTCGGGCGGCAGGTGGCTACACCTTC
CASSPPRAAGGYTF
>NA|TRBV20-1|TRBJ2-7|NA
TGCAGTGCTAGAGACCAGGACAGATACTACGAGCAGTACTTC
CSARDQDRYYEQYF
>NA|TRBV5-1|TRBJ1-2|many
TGCGCCAGCAGCCTTGGCAGGGACGGCGGCTACACCTTC
CASSLGRDGGYTF
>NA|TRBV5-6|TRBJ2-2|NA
TGTGCCAGCAGCTTCCGAAATTCCCGCACCGGGGAGCTGTTTTTT
CASSFRNSRTGELFF
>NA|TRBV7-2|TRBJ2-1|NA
TGTGCCAGCAGCCTCGGACTATTACTCTCCTACAATGAGCAGTTCTTC
CASSLGLLLSYNEQFF
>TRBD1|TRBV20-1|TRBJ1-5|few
TGCAGTGCTAGAGGTAGACAGGGGGTTACTCAGCCCCAGCATTTT
CSARGRQGVTQPQHF
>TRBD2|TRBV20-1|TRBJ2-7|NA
TGCAGTGCTTGGGGACTAGCGGGAGGGCCGGCCTACGAGCAGTACTTC
CSAWGLAGGPAYEQYF
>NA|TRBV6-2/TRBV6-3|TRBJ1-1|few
TGTGCCAGCAGTGGACAGTTGAACACTGAAGCTTTCTTT
CASSGQLNTEAFF
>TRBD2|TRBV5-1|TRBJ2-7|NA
TGCGCCAGCAGCTTAGGGGAGGGATATAGGTACGAGCAGTACTTC
CASSLGEGYRYEQYF
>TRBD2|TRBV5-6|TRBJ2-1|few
TGTGCCAGCAGCAGAGCGGGGAATGAGCAGTTCTTC
CASSRAGNEQFF
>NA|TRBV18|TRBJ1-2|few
TGTGCCAGCTCTCCTGACGGGCTACGCGGCTACACCTTC
CASSPDGLRGYTF
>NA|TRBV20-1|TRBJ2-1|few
TGCAGTGCTAGAGATTTGCGGGAACGTGAGCAGTTCTTC
CSARDLREREQFF
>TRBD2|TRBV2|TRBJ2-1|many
TGTGCCAGCAGCCACCTTATGACTAGCGGGATACCAACGAAGGGCAATGAGCAGTTCTTC
CASSHLMTSGIPTKGNEQFF
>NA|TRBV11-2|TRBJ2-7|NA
TGTGCCAGCAGCTTAGGAACCAGCGGGGAGCAGTACTTC
CASSLGTSGEQYF
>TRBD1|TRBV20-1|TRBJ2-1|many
TGCAGTGTTCAGGGGGCACTACCATACAATGAGCAGTTCTTC
CSVQGALPYNEQFF
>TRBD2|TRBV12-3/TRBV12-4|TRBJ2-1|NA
TGTCCCAGCAGTTTCGGGGCTAGCGGGCACAATGAGCAGTTCTTC
CPSSFGASGHNEQFF
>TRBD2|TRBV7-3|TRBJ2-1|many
TGTGCCAGCAGCTTCTCTAGCGGGACCTACAATGAGCAGTTCTTC
CASSFSSGTYNEQFF
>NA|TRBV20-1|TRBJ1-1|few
TGCAGTGTTTGGGCGATAAAAGCTTTCTTT
CSVWAIKAFF
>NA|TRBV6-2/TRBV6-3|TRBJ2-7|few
TGTGCCAGCAGTTACTCACCCTCCAAGGGCGAGCAGTACTTC
CASSYSPSKGEQYF